These T cell receptor beta chains were read from a single sample in a study of CD8 T cells in ankylosing spondylitis. TCRdb fed the 5' RACE reads into MiXCR, producing one record per CDR3 protein. The sample yields about 240,000 distinct CDR3 sequences, approximately 9% seen once. Sample: blood, either unsorted or a sorted T cell fraction (not recorded which). The receptors were sampled from a male donor with ankylosing spondylitis or in good health (not recorded which). Both conserved end residues are part of each CDR3. D genes are given only for firm matches. Clone sizes are given selectively: once, few, many, or a class where the clone is expanded.

V: TRBV20-1; D: .; size: many; J: TRBJ1-2; DNA: TGCAGTGCTAGGGGGAGGGTTGAGGGGCCATATGGCTACACCTTC; CDR3: CSARGRVEGPYGYTF
V: TRBV6-1; D: .; size: few; J: TRBJ2-3; DNA: TGTGCCAGCAGGCGACAGCGTGACACAGATACGCAGTATTTT; CDR3: CASRRQRDTDTQYF
V: TRBV12-3/TRBV12-4; D: TRBD2; size: many; J: TRBJ2-1; DNA: TGTGCCAGCAGTTTATTCCAGACTAGCGGTGAGCAGTTCTTC; CDR3: CASSLFQTSGEQFF
V: TRBV25-1; D: .; size: many; J: TRBJ2-2; DNA: TGTGCCAGCAGGAGGTTGGGGGACACCGGGGAGCTGTTTTTT; CDR3: CASRRLGDTGELFF
V: TRBV3-1; D: TRBD1; size: many; J: TRBJ1-2; DNA: TGTGCCAGCAGCTACCGGGACAGCACTTTCGGCTACACCTTC; CDR3: CASSYRDSTFGYTF
V: TRBV20-1; D: .; size: few; J: TRBJ1-6; DNA: TGCAGTGCTAGGTCCAGGGGAAAAGGGAATTCACCCCTCCACTTT; CDR3: CSARSRGKGNSPLHF
V: TRBV5-6; D: .; size: .; J: TRBJ1-6; DNA: TGTGCCAGCAGCCTGGGGGCAGGGACCTATAATTCACCCCTCCACTTT; CDR3: CASSLGAGTYNSPLHF
V: TRBV12-3/TRBV12-4; D: .; size: many; J: TRBJ2-5; DNA: TGTGCCAGCAGTACGGGGGAAGAGACCCAGTACTTC; CDR3: CASSTGEETQYF
V: TRBV20-1; D: .; size: many; J: TRBJ2-3; DNA: TGCAGTGCTAGAGATCTTGGGAGCGGTGGGGTAAGGCCAGATACGCAGTATTTT; CDR3: CSARDLGSGGVRPDTQYF
V: TRBV29-1; D: .; size: many; J: TRBJ1-2; DNA: TGCAGCGTTGGGCAGGGTTATGGCTACACCTTC; CDR3: CSVGQGYGYTF
V: TRBV11-2; D: TRBD2; size: .; J: TRBJ2-7; DNA: TGTGCCAGCAGCTTACTAGCGGGGGGGTCCTACTACGAGCAGTACTTC; CDR3: CASSLLAGGSYYEQYF
V: TRBV19; D: .; size: .; J: TRBJ2-1; DNA: TGTGCCAGTAGTGACGGGCGTAGGCAGAGCAATGAGCAGTTCTTC; CDR3: CASSDGRRQSNEQFF
V: TRBV20-1; D: .; size: few; J: TRBJ2-7; DNA: TGCAGTGCAGAGGGGGGTGCGGGAGCAGTGTACGAGCAGTACTTC; CDR3: CSAEGGAGAVYEQYF
V: TRBV20-1; D: TRBD2; size: many; J: TRBJ2-2; DNA: TGCAGTGCTCCTAGCGGGGGATCGAACACCGGGGAGCTGTTTTTT; CDR3: CSAPSGGSNTGELFF
V: TRBV7-6; D: TRBD2; size: .; J: TRBJ2-7; DNA: TGTGCCAGCAGCTTAGCGCCGAGCGGGAGGTCCCACGAGCAGTACTTC; CDR3: CASSLAPSGRSHEQYF
V: TRBV6-1; D: TRBD1; size: .; J: TRBJ2-7; DNA: TGTGCCAGCACCAAAAAACAGGGGTACGAGCAGTACTTC; CDR3: CASTKKQGYEQYF
V: TRBV12-3/TRBV12-4; D: .; size: many; J: TRBJ1-5; DNA: TGTGCCAGCAGTTTAGGGGCAGCCCAGCATTTT; CDR3: CASSLGAAQHF
V: TRBV5-1; D: TRBD1; size: many; J: TRBJ2-1; DNA: TGCGCCAGCAGAAAGGGGACAGGCAATGAGCAGTTCTTC; CDR3: CASRKGTGNEQFF
V: TRBV5-5; D: .; size: many; J: TRBJ1-5; DNA: TGTGCCAGCAGTTCCACAAGCAATCAGCCCCAGCATTTT; CDR3: CASSSTSNQPQHF
V: TRBV27; D: TRBD2; size: many; J: TRBJ2-1; DNA: TGTGCCAGCAGGGGGACTAGCGGAAGTCTCCGATACAATGAGCAGTTCTTC; CDR3: CASRGTSGSLRYNEQFF
V: TRBV5-6; D: .; size: many; J: TRBJ1-5; DNA: TGTGCCAGCAGCTTGTTTGGGCGGCCCCAGCATTTT; CDR3: CASSLFGRPQHF
V: TRBV3-1; D: .; size: many; J: TRBJ1-1; DNA: TGTGCCAGCAGCCAAGATAATGGACATCTGGATACTGAAGCTTTCTTT; CDR3: CASSQDNGHLDTEAFF
V: TRBV30; D: .; size: many; J: TRBJ1-2; DNA: TGTGCCCGGGGACTTCCGGGGGGCTATGGCTACACCTTC; CDR3: CARGLPGGYGYTF
V: TRBV6-2/TRBV6-3; D: .; size: many; J: TRBJ2-1; DNA: TGTGCCAGCAGTTACTGGACTACGTACAATGAGCAGTTCTTC; CDR3: CASSYWTTYNEQFF